This T cell receptor (beta chain) was captured by sequencing in a study of T cell responses to AZD1222 COVID-19 vaccine. As to this clone: The antigen is unknown.

Libraries were prepared by immunoSEQ multiplex PCR; TCRdb keeps only in-frame clonotypes and omits some of them. Of some 130,000 clones listed, about 90% are singletons. Study outcomes and limitations: There were mostly white British donors and more females than males, and clonal diversity was possibly underestimated.

V lost 7 bases and J lost 5; bases outside the gene matches: 4. From germline, CDR1 is MNHEY and CDR2 SVGAGI. The CDR3 has 13 amino acids. The sequence was obtained from an adult in good health. The sequencing here drew on peripheral blood, taken on day 0 of AZD1222 vaccination. V gene TRBV6-5 combines with J gene TRBJ1-2, with 10 positions matching TRBD1. CDR3 DNA sequence: TGTGCCAGCATAACGGGACAGGGGTATGGCTACACCTTC. Translating gives CASITGQGYGYTF.